This TCR beta chain was captured in a study of T cells expressing NK-cell markers. Findings and caveats of the study: In four donors, these clonotypes also led the CD3+CD56-NKG2C+ fraction. Whether the expanded NKG2C+ T cell clones recognized HCMV remained unclear.

Regarding this clonotype: Its target is unknown.

Per germline, CDR1 SGHTA and CDR2 FQGNSA. This CDR3 region has 16 residues. From its re-call of the 5' RACE reads, TCRdb lists each CDR3 protein once, without DNA. The sample data list a few hundred thousand distinct CDR3 sequences. Sequencing was done on a sample of blood T cells: a sorted CD56 or NKG2C T cell subset, CD4+ or CD8+ T cells, or bulk PBMC T cells (not recorded which). This chain joins TRBV7-2 and TRBJ2-3; TCRdb reports TRBD1, a call that lacks DNA to check it against. The sequence was obtained from a man aged 18-69 years in good health. The CDR3 here is CASSLGSGGATDTQYF.